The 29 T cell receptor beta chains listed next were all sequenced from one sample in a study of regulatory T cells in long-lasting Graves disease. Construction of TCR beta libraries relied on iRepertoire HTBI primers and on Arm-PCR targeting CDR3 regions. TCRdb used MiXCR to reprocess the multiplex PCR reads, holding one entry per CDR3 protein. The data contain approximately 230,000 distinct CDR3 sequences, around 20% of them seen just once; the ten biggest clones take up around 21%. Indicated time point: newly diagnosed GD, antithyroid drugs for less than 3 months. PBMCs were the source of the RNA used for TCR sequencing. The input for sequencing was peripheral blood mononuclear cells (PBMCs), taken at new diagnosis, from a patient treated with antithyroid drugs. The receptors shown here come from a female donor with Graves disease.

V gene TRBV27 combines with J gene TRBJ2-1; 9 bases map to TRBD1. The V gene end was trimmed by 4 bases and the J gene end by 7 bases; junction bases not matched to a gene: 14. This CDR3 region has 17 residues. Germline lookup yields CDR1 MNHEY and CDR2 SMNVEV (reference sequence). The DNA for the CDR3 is TGTGCCAGCAGTTACTCTGGGGACAGGGCAATAGTGAATGAGCAGTTCTTC. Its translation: CASSYSGDRAIVNEQFF.

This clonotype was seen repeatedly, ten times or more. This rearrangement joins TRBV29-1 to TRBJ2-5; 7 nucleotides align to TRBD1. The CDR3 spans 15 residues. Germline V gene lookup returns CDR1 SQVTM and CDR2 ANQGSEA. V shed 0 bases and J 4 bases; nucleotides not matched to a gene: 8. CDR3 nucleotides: TGCAGCGTTGAAGATGACACAGGGGTTCGAGAGACCCAGTACTTC. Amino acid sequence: CSVEDDTGVRETQYF.

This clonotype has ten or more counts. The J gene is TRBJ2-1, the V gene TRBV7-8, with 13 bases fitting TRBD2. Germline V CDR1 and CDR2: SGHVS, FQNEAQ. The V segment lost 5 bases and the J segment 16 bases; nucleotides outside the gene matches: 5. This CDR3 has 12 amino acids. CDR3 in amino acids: CASSLLAGGPFF. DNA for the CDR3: TGTGCCAGCAGCCTACTAGCGGGAGGGCCATTCTTC.

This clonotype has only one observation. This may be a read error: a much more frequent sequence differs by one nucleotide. CDR3 DNA: TGCAGTGCTACCAATCTAAAGCAGCGGGAGGGCCCCACAGATACGCAGCATTTT. The encoded protein is CSATNLKQREGPTDTQHF. The chain links TRBV20-1 to TRBJ2-3; D gene ambiguous. The J call may not be correct, given that the DNA end is closer to TRBJ1-5. The CDR3 is 18 residues long. Germline values: CDR1 DFQATT, CDR2 SNEGSKA (reference sequence).

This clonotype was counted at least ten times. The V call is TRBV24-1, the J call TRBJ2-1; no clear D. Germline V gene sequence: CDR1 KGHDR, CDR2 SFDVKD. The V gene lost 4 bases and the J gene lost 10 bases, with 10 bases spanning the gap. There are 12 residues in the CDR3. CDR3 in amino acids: CATSETTQEQFF. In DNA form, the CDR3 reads TGTGCCACCAGTGAGACGACCCAAGAGCAGTTCTTC.

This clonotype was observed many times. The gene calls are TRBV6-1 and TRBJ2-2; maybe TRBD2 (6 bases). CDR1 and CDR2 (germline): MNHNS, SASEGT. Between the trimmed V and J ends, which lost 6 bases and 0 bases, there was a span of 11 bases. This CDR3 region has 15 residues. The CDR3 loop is CASRGRDPNTGELFF. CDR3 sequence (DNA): TGTGCCAGCAGAGGGCGGGACCCGAACACCGGGGAGCTGTTTTTT.

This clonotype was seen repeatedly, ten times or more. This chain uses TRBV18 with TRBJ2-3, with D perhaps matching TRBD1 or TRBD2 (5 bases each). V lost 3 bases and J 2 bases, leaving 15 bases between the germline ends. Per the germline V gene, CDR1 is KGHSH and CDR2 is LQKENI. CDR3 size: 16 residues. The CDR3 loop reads CASSPGQRSTTDTQYF. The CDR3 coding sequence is TGTGCCAGCTCACCGGGGCAGCGGTCTACCACAGATACGCAGTATTTT.

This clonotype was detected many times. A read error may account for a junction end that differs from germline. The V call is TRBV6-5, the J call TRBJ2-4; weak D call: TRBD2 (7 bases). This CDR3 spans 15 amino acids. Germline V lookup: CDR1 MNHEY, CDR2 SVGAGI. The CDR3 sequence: CASRYLGGPKNIQYF. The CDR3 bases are TGTGCCAGCAGATACTTGGGGGGGCCCAAAAACATTCAGTACTTC.

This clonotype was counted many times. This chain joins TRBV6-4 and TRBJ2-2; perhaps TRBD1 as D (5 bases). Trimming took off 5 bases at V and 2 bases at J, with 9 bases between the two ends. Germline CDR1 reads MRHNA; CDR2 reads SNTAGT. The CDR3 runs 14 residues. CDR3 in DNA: TGTGCCAGCAGTACGACAGCAAACACCGGGGAGCTGTTTTTT. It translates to CASSTTANTGELFF.

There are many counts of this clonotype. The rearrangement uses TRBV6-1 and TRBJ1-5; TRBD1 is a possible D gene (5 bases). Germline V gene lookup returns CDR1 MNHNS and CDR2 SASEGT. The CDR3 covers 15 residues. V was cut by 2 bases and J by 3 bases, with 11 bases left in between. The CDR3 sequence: CASSEPGDPNQPQHF. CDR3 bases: TGTGCCAGCAGTGAACCGGGGGACCCCAATCAGCCCCAGCATTTT.

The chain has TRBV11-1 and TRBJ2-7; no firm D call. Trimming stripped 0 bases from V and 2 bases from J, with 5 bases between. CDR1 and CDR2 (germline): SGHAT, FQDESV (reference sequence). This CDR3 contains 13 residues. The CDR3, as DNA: TGTGCCAGCAGCTTAGCGCATACCTACGAGCAGTACTTC. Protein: CASSLAHTYEQYF. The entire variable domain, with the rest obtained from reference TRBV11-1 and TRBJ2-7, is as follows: EAEVAQSPRYKITEKSQAVAFWCDPISGHATLYWYRQILGQGPELLVQFQDESVVDDSQLPKDRFSAERLKGVDSTLKIQPAELGDSAMYLCASSLAHTYEQYFGPGTRLTVT.

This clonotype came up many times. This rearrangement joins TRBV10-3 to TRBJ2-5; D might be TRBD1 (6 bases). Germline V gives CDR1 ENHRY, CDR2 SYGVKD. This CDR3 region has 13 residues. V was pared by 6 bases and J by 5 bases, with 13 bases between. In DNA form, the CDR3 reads TGTGCCATCAGGCCGACAGGTCAGGAGACCCAGTACTTC. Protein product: CAIRPTGQETQYF.

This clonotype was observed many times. CDR3 DNA sequence: TGTGCCAGCAGTTTATTGCCGGTTGCCAGCGGAGGGTATGGCTACACCTTC. Its translation is CASSLLPVASGGYGYTF. The rearrangement joins TRBV28 to TRBJ1-2; D gene uncertain. V gave up 1 base and J gave up 5 bases, with 20 bases separating them. Germline loops: CDR1 MDHEN, CDR2 SYDVKM. The CDR3 has 17 amino acids.

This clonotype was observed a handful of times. This CDR3 is CATRWTSGSWEQFF. DNA of the CDR3: TGTGCCACCAGGTGGACTAGCGGATCGTGGGAGCAGTTCTTC. This sequence joins TRBV15 and TRBJ2-1, with TRBD2 identical over 10 bases. J was trimmed by 10 bases and V by 6 bases; bases with no gene match: 9. The CDR3 runs to 14 residues. Germline assignment: CDR1 LNHNV and CDR2 YYDKDF (reference sequence).

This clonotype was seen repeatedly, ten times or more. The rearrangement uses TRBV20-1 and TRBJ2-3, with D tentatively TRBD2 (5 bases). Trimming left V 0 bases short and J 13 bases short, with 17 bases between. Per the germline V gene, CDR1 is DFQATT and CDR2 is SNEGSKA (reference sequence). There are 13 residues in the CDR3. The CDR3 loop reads CSARDPGSPVEYF. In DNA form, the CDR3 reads TGCAGTGCTAGAGATCCGGGGAGCCCCGTAGAGTATTTT.

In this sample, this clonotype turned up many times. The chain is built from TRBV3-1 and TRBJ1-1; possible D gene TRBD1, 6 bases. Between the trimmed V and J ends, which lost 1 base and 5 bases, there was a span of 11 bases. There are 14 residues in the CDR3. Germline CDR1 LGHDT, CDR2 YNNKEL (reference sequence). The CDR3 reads CASSQAGRGTEAFF. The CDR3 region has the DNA TGTGCCAGCAGCCAAGCGGGGAGGGGGACTGAAGCTTTCTTT.

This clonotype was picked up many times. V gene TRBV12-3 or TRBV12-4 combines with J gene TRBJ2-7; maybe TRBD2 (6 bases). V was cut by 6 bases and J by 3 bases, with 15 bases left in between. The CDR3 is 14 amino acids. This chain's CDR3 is CASRRAGYNYEQYF. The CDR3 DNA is TGTGCCAGCAGACGGGCGGGATATAACTACGAGCAGTACTTC.

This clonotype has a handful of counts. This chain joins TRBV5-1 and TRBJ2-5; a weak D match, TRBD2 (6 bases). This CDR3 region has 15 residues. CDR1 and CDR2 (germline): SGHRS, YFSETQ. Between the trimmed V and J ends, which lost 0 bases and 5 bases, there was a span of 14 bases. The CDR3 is CASSLGDGSLETQYF. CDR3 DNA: TGCGCCAGCAGCTTGGGTGACGGGAGCTTGGAGACCCAGTACTTC.

In DNA, the CDR3 is TGCGCCAGCAGCTCGACAGGGGGAAACACCATATATTTT. Its protein product is CASSSTGGNTIYF. The rearrangement links TRBV4-3 to TRBJ1-3, with 7 bases matching TRBD1. CDR1 is LGHNA and CDR2 is YSLEER in the germline V gene. The CDR3 extends over 13 amino acids. Losses at the gene ends were 5 bases for V and 4 bases for J; bases not matched to a gene: 2.

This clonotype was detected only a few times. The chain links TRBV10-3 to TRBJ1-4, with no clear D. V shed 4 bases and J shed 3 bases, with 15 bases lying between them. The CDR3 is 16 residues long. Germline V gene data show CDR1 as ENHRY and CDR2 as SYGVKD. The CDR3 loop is CAISGSRVGANEKLFF. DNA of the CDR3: TGTGCCATCAGTGGCAGTCGGGTTGGTGCTAATGAAAAACTGTTTTTT.

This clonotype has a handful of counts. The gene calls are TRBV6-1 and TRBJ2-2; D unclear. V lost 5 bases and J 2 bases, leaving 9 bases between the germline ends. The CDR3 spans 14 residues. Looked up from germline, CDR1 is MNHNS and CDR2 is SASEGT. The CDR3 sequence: CASSRVGNTGELFF. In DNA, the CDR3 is TGTGCCAGCAGTCGGGTCGGAAACACCGGGGAGCTGTTTTTT.

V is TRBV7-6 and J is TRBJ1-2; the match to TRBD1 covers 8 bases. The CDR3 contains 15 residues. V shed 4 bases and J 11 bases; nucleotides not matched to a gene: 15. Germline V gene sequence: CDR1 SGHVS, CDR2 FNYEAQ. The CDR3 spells CASSYRDRYFMGYTF. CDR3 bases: TGTGCCAGCAGCTACCGGGACAGGTACTTCATGGGTTACACCTTC.

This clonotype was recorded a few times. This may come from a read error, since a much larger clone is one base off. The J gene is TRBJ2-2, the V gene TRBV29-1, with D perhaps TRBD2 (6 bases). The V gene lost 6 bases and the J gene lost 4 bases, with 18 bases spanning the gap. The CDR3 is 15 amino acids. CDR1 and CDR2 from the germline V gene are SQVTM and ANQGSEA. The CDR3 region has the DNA TGCAGCGTAGCCCCGGAGGGCCCGAGCACCGGGGAGCTGTTTTTT. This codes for CSVAPEGPSTGELFF.

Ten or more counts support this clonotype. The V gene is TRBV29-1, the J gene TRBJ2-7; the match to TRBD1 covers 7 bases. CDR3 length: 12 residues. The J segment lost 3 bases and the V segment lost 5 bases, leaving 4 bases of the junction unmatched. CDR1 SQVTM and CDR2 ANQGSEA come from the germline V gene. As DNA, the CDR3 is TGCAGCGTTCGCGCAGGGGGCTACGAGCAGTACTTC. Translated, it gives CSVRAGGYEQYF.

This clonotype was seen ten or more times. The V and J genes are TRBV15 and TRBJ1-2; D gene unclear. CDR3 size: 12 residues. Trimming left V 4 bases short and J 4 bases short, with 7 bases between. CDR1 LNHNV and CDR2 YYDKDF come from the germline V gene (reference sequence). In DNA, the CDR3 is TGTGCCACCAGCACAAGGACCTATGGCTACACCTTC. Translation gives CATSTRTYGYTF.

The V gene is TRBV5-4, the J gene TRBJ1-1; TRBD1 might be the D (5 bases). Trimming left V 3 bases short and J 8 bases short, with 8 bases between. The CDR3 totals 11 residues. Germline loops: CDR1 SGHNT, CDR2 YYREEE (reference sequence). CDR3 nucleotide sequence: TGTGCCAGCAGCTACGGGGGAGAAGCTTTCTTT. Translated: CASSYGGEAFF.

CDR3 protein: CASSRGTTNTGELFF. The DNA for the CDR3 is TGTGCCAGCAGCCGCGGGACTACTAACACCGGGGAGCTGTTTTTT. V usage is TRBV4-2 and J usage is TRBJ2-2, with 7 bases identical to TRBD2. The CDR3 spans 15 residues. V was clipped by 4 bases and J by 2 bases; unmatched bases: 4. The germline V gene has CDR1 LGHNA and CDR2 YNFKEQ.

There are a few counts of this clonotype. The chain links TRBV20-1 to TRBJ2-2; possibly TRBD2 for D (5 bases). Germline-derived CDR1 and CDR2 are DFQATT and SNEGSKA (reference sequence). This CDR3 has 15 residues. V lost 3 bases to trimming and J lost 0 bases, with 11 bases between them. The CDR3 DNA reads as TGCAGTGCTAGGGCGGGCTCAACGAACACCGGGGAGCTGTTTTTT. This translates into CSARAGSTNTGELFF.

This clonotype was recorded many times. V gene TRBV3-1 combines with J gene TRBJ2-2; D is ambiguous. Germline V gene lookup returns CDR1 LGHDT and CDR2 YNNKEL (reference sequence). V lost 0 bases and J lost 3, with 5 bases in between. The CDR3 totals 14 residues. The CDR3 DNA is TGTGCCAGCAGCCAAGAGGCAGACACCGGGGAGCTGTTTTTT. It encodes CASSQEADTGELFF.